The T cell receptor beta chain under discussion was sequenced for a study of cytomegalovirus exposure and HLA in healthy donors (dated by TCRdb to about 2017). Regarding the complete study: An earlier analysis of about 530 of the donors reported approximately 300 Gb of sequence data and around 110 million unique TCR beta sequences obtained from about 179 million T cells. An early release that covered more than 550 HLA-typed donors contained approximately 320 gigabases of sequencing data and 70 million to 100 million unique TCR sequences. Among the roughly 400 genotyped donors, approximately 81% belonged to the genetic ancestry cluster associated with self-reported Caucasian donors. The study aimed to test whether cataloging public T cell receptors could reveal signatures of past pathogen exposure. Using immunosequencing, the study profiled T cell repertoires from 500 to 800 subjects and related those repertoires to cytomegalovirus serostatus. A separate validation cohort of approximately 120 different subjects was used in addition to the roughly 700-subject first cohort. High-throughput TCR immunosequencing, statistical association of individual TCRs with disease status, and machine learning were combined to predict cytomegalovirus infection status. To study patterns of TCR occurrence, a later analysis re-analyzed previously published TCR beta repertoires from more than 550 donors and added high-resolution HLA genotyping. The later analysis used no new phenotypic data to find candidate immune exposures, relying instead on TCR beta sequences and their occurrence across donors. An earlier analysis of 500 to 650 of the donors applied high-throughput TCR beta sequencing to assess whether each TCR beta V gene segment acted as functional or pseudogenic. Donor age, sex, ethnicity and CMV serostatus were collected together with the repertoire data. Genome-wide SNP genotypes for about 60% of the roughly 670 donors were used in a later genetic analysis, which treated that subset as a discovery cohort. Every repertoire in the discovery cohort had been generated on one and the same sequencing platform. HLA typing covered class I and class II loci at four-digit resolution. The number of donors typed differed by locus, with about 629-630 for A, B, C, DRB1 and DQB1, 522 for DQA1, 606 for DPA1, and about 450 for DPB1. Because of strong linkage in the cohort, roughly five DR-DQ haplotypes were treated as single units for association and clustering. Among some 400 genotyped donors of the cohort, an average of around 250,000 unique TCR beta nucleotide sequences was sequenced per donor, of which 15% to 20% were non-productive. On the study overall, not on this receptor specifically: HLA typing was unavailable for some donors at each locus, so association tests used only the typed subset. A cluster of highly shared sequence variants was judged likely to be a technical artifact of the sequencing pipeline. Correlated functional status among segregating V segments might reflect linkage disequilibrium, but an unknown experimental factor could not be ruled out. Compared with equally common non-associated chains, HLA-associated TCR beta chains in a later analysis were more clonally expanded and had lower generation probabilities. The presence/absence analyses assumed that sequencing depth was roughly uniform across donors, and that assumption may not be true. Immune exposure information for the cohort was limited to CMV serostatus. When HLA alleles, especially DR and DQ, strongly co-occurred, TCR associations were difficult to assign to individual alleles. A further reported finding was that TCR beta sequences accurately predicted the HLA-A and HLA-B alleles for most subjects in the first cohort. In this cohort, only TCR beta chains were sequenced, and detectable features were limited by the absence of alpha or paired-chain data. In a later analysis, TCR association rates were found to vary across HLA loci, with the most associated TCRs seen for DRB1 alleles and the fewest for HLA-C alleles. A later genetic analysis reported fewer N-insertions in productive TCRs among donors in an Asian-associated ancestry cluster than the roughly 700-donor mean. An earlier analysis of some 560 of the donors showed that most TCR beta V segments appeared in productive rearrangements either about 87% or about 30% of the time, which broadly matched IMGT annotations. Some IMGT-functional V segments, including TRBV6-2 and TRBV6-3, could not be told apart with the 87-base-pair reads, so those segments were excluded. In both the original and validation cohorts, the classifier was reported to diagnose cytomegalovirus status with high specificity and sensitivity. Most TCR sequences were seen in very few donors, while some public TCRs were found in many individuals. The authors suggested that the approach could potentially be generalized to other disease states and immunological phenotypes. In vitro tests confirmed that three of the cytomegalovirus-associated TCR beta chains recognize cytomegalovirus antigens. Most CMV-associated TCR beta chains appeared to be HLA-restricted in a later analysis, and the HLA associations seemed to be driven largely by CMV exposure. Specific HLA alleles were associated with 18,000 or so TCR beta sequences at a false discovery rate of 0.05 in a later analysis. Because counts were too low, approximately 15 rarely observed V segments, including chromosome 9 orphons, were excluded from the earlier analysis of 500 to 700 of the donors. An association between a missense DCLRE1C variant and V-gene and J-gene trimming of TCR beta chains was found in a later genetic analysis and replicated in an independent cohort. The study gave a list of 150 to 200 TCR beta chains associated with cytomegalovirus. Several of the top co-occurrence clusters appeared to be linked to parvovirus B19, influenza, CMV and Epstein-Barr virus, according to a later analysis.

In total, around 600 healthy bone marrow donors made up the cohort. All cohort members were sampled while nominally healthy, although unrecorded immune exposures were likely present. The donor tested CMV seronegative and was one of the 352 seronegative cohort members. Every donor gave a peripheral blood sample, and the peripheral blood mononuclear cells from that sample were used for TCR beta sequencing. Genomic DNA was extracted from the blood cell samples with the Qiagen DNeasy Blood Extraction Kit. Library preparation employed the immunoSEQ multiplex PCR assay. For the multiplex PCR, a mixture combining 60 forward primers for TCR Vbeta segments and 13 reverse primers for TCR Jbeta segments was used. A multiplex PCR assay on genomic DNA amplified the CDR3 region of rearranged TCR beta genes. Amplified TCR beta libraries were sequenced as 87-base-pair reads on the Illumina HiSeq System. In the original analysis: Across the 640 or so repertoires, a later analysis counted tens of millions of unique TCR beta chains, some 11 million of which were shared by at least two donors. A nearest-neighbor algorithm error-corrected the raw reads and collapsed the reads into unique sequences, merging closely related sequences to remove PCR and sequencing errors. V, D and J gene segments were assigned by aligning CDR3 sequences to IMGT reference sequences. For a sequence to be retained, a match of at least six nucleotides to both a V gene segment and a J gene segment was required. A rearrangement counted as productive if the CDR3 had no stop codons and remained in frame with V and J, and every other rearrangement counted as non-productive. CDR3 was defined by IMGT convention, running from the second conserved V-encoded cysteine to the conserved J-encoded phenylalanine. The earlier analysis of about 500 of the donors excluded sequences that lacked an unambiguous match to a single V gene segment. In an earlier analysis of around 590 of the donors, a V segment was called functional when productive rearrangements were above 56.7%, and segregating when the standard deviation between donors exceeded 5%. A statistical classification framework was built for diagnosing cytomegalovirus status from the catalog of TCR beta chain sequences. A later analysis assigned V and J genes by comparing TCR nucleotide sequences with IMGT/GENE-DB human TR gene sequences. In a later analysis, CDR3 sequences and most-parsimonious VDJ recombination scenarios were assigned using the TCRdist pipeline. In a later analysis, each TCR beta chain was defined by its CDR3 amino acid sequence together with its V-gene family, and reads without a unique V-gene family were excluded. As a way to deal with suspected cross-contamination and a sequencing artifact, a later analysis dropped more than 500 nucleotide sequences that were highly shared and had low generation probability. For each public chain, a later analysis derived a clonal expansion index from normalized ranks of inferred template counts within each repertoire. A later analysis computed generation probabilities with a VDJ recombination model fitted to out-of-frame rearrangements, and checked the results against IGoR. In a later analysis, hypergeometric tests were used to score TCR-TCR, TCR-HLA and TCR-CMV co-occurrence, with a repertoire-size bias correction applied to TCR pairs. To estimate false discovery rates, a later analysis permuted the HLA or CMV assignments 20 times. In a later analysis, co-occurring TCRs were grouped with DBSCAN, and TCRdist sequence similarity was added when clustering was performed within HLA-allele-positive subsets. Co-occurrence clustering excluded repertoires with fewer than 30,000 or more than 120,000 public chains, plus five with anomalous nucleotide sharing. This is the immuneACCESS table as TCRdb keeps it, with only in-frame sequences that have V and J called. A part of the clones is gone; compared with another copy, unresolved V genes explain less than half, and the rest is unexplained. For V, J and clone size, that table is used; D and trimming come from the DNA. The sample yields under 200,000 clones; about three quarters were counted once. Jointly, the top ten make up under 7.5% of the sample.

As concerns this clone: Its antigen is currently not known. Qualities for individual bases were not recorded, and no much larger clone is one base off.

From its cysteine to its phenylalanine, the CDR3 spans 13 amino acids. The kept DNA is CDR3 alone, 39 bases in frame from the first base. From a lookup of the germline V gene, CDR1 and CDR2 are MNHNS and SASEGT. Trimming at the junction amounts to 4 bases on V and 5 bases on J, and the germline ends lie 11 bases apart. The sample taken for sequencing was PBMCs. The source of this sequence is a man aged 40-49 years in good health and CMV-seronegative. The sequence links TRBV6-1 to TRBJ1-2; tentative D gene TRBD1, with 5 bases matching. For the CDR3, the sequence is CASSVVRAYGYTF. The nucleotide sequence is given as TGTGCCAGCAGTGTAGTCAGGGCTTATGGCTACACCTTC.